Shown below are 29 T cell receptor beta chains from a single sample sequenced in a study of T cell repertoires in cytomegalovirus infection. TCRdb itself ran the reads through MiXCR, one entry per CDR3 protein. Counted here are 200,000 to 250,000 distinct CDR3 sequences, approximately 22% occurring once; the ten biggest clones make up around a sixth. The sequencing sample was made of CD8+ T cells from PBMCs. Source of these receptors: a human donor in good health (CMV status not recorded). Some clones in this sample may be carry-over from other donors' samples.

There are many counts of this clonotype. CDR3 protein: CASSLILPEKLFF. CDR3 nucleotide sequence: TGTGCCAGCAGCTTAATTCTCCCCGAAAAACTGTTTTTT. This chain connects TRBV7-9 to TRBJ1-4, with D unclear. The length of the CDR3 is 13 residues. Germline CDR1 is SEHNR and CDR2 is FQNEAQ (reference sequence). V lost 2 bases and J 8 bases, leaving 9 bases between the germline ends.

This clonotype was seen once. The chain links TRBV7-9 to TRBJ2-7, with 7 bases aligning to TRBD1. This CDR3 region has 16 residues. The V and J ends lost 1 base and 6 bases, in that order; junction bases with no gene match: 12. Germline V gene sequence: CDR1 SEHNR, CDR2 FQNEAQ (reference sequence). CDR3 protein: CASSLGARGQTCEQYF. The CDR3 nucleotides read TGTGCCAGCAGCTTAGGCGCTAGGGGACAGACCTGCGAGCAGTACTTC.

This clonotype was recorded a few times. The gene calls are TRBV3-1 and TRBJ2-2, with D uncertain. Trimming took 2 bases from V and 2 from J, leaving 9 bases between them. The CDR3 has 15 amino acids. The germline gives CDR1 LGHDT, CDR2 YNNKEL (reference sequence). The CDR3 sequence is CASSQLGANTGELFF. CDR3 DNA sequence: TGTGCCAGCAGCCAACTTGGAGCCAACACCGGGGAGCTGTTTTTT.

This clonotype has a handful of counts. This rearrangement joins TRBV28 to TRBJ1-1, with unresolved D. The CDR3 loop spans 13 amino acids. Trimming took 1 base from V and 4 from J, leaving 7 bases between them. CDR1 is MDHEN and CDR2 is SYDVKM in the germline V gene. CDR3: CASSLSGSTEAFF. Written as DNA, the CDR3 is TGTGCCAGCAGTTTATCGGGGAGCACTGAAGCTTTCTTT.

Many counts were recorded for this clonotype. The rearrangement uses TRBV6-2 or TRBV6-3 and TRBJ1-1, with 9 bases aligning to TRBD1. CDR1 and CDR2 from the germline V gene are MNHEY and SVGEGT. The ends lost 6 bases at V and 1 base at J; junction bases unmatched: 9. The CDR3 loop spans 16 amino acids. This CDR3 reads CASSLYGTGPNTEAFF. In DNA form, the CDR3 reads TGTGCCAGCAGCCTCTACGGGACAGGGCCGAACACTGAAGCTTTCTTT.

This clonotype occurred many times. The chain has TRBV7-6 and TRBJ2-7; D unclear. The CDR3 totals 13 residues. Per the germline V gene, CDR1 is SGHVS and CDR2 is FNYEAQ. The V gene lost 3 bases and the J gene lost 7 bases, with 13 bases spanning the gap. CDR3 in amino acids: CASSFSQLREQYF. In DNA, the CDR3 is TGTGCCAGCAGCTTCTCGCAACTTCGGGAGCAGTACTTC.

This clonotype was counted once. The V and J genes are TRBV19 and TRBJ1-1; D gene ambiguous. In germline, CDR1 is LNHDA, CDR2 SQIVND (reference sequence). The CDR3 extends over 15 amino acids. V gave up 6 bases and J gave up 4 bases, with 18 bases separating them. DNA for the CDR3: TGTGCCAGTAGCCATCGGCGGGAGAGACCCACTGAAGCTTTCTTT. As protein: CASSHRRERPTEAFF. The full variable domain, in which reference TRBV19 and TRBJ1-1 provide the parts outside the CDR3, is DGGITQSPKYLFRKEGQNVTLSCEQNLNHDAMYWYRQDPGQGLRLIYYSQIVNDFQKGDIAEGYSVSREKKESFPLTVTSAQKNPTAFYLCASSHRRERPTEAFFGQGTRLTVV.

The chain is built from TRBV7-9 and TRBJ1-2, with 7 bases that match TRBD1. Germline V CDR1 and CDR2: SEHNR, FQNEAQ (reference sequence). The CDR3 spans 15 residues. The J segment lost 7 bases and the V segment lost 5 bases, leaving 13 bases of the junction unmatched. The CDR3 region has the DNA TGTGCCAGCAGCGACCAAACGACAGGGCTTGCTGGCTACACCTTC. The encoded protein is CASSDQTTGLAGYTF. Looking up the rest from reference TRBV7-9 and TRBJ1-2 gives the full variable domain: DTGVSQNPRHKITKRGQNVTFRCDPISEHNRLYWYRQTLGQGPEFLTYFQNEAQLEKSRLLSDRFSAERPKGSFSTLEIQRTEQGDSAMYLCASSDQTTGLAGYTFGSGTRLTVV.

This chain connects TRBV6-5 to TRBJ1-2, with D perhaps matching TRBD1 (5 bases). The CDR3 runs 14 residues. Between the trimmed V and J ends, which lost 5 bases and 0 bases, there was a span of 10 bases. Per the germline V gene, CDR1 is MNHEY and CDR2 is SVGAGI. CDR3: CASSKDSTNYGYTF. In nucleotides, the CDR3 is TGTGCCAGCAGTAAAGACAGCACTAACTATGGCTACACCTTC.

In its sample, this clonotype was seen many times. The chain combines TRBV7-9 with TRBJ2-1; D possibly corresponds to TRBD1 (6 bases). In germline, CDR1 is SEHNR, CDR2 FQNEAQ (reference sequence). V lost 5 bases and J lost 7, with 12 bases in between. The CDR3 extends over 13 amino acids. The chain's CDR3 is CASSGTRWNEQFF. CDR3 coding DNA: TGTGCCAGCAGCGGGACAAGGTGGAATGAGCAGTTCTTC.

This clonotype turned up a few times. The rearrangement uses TRBV12-3 or TRBV12-4 and TRBJ1-1, with TRBD1 as a possible D gene (6 bases). The V end lost 3 bases, the J end lost 1 base, and 9 bases lay between the germline ends. The CDR3 sequence is 14 residues long. CDR3 DNA: TGTGCCAGCAGTTTGGGACACCCGAACACTGAAGCTTTCTTT. Residues: CASSLGHPNTEAFF.

The rearrangement uses TRBV27 and TRBJ2-5, with 8 bases aligning to TRBD2. CDR1 is MNHEY and CDR2 is SMNVEV in the germline V gene (reference sequence). The CDR3 sequence is 16 residues long. V shed 4 bases, J shed 5 bases, and the junction held 12 bases outside the gene matches. The DNA of the CDR3 is TGTGCCAGCAGTTCCCCCGGGTCTCGCGGGGGGGAGACCCAGTACTTC. Amino acids: CASSSPGSRGGETQYF.

This clonotype has only a few counts. The chain couples TRBV2 to TRBJ2-4; 10 bases align to TRBD1. This CDR3 comprises 13 residues. J gave up 16 bases and V 1 base, and 7 bases lay outside the gene matches. CDR1 is SNHLY, CDR2 FYNNEI, per germline. CDR3 residues: CASSEGAGTGEYF. The CDR3 DNA sequence: TGTGCCAGCAGTGAAGGAGCCGGGACAGGGGAATACTTC.

Ten or more counts support this clonotype. Here the CDR3 DNA reads TGTGCCAGCAGCTTAAGGCAAAACACCGGGGAGCTGTTTTTT. Amino acids: CASSLRQNTGELFF. The genes are TRBV7-9 and TRBJ2-2, with unresolved D. The germline gives CDR1 SEHNR, CDR2 FQNEAQ (reference sequence). V dropped 2 bases and J dropped 2 bases, with 6 bases sitting between them. This CDR3 region has 14 residues.

This clonotype was counted only a few times. V and J are TRBV18 and TRBJ1-1; D remains ambiguous. V lost 0 bases, J lost 8 bases, and 13 bases lay in between. CDR3 length: 14 residues. Germline V gene data show CDR1 as KGHSH and CDR2 as LQKENI. The CDR3 coding sequence is TGTGCCAGCTCACCACCTTCTGCGGTGGGGGAAGCTTTCTTT. Translated: CASSPPSAVGEAFF.

Of note for this clonotype: Possible read error: a much larger clone is one base away. The chain carries TRBV6-2 or TRBV6-3 and TRBJ2-7; possibly TRBD1 for D (5 bases). Trimming left V 2 bases short and J 2 bases short, with 22 bases between. This CDR3 is 18 amino acids long. Looked up from germline, CDR1 is MNHEY and CDR2 is SVGEGT. The CDR3 DNA reads TGTGCCAGCAGTTACGATTTAAGGGGATTTTACAAAGCCTACGAGCAGTACTTC. Amino acid sequence: CASSYDLRGFYKAYEQYF.

This clonotype was seen only once. V usage is TRBV25-1 and J usage is TRBJ2-1; the D gene is possibly TRBD1 (5 bases). The CDR3 sequence is 14 residues long. Germline values: CDR1 MGHDK, CDR2 SYGVNS. V gave up 11 bases and J gave up 0 bases, with 14 bases separating them. The CDR3 DNA sequence: TGTGCCGCAGTTAGGGGTAGCTCCTACAATGAGCAGTTCTTC. Encoded protein: CAAVRGSSYNEQFF. Based on the CDR3 plus reference TRBV25-1 and TRBJ2-1, the full variable domain is EADIYQTPRYLVIGTGKKITLECSQTMGHDKMYWYQQDPGMELHLIHYSYGVNSTEKGDLSSESTVSRIRTEHFPLTLESARPSHTSQYLCAAVRGSSYNEQFFGPGTRLTVL.

Of note for this clonotype: One end of the junction fails to match germline, which may point to a read error. CDR3: CAVSDGRAYEQYF. CDR3 DNA sequence: TGTGCCGTCAGTGATGGCAGGGCCTACGAGCAGTACTTC. This sequence joins TRBV10-3 and TRBJ2-7, with TRBD1 as a possible D gene (5 bases). The CDR3 runs 13 residues. Germline V gene sequence: CDR1 ENHRY, CDR2 SYGVKD.

J is TRBJ2-7 and V is TRBV4-1, with 7 bases matching TRBD1. The trim removed 1 base at V and 4 bases at J, leaving 4 bases unmatched. This CDR3 contains 14 residues. Germline CDR1 reads MGHRA; CDR2 reads YSYEKL. The CDR3 region is CASSQGGQDYEQYF. The DNA for the CDR3 is TGCGCCAGCAGCCAAGGAGGACAGGATTACGAGCAGTACTTC.

This clonotype appeared once. The V gene is TRBV29-1, the J gene TRBJ2-5; 7 bases line up with TRBD1. This CDR3 comprises 12 residues. J lost 5 bases, V lost 7 bases, and 7 bases had no gene match. Germline loops: CDR1 SQVTM, CDR2 ANQGSEA. CDR3 sequence (DNA): TGCAGCGCGTACAGGGGTGCGGAGACCCAGTACTTC. Its protein is CSAYRGAETQYF.

This clonotype came up a few times. This chain uses TRBV5-4 with TRBJ2-5; 10 bases are a match to TRBD1. The CDR3 has 14 residues. V trimming: 3 bases; J trimming: 5 bases; junction bases outside the gene matches: 4. Germline V gene lookup returns CDR1 SGHNT and CDR2 YYREEE (reference sequence). The CDR3 sequence: CASSWTGGGETQYF. CDR3 bases: TGTGCCAGCAGCTGGACAGGGGGTGGCGAGACCCAGTACTTC.

In this sample, this clonotype turned up many times. The chain links TRBV6-5 to TRBJ2-7; D gene uncertain. CDR3 length: 14 residues. Germline V gene data show CDR1 as MNHEY and CDR2 as SVGAGI. V was shortened by 4 bases and J by 0 bases, with 10 bases between the two germline ends. This CDR3 reads CASSFRVSSYEQYF. The CDR3 bases are TGTGCCAGCAGTTTCCGGGTGAGCTCCTACGAGCAGTACTTC.

The chain combines TRBV28 with TRBJ2-1; unclear D gene. V lost 5 bases, J lost 8 bases, and 19 bases lay in between. The CDR3 has 15 amino acids. CDR1 is MDHEN, CDR2 SYDVKM, per germline. CDR3 DNA: TGTGCCAGCAGTCCTGACCTAGTGGGCGGCCATGAGCAGTTCTTC. Translation: CASSPDLVGGHEQFF.

This clonotype was found many times. The chain uses TRBV5-4 and TRBJ2-2, with D perhaps assigned TRBD1 or TRBD2 (6 bases each). CDR1 SGHNT and CDR2 YYREEE come from the germline V gene (reference sequence). The CDR3 has 14 residues. V lost 4 bases, J lost 6 bases, and 13 bases lay in between. The CDR3 protein is CASSDGGPAGELFF. In DNA, the CDR3 is TGTGCCAGCAGCGATGGGGGGCCAGCCGGGGAGCTGTTTTTT.

The V gene is TRBV7-8, the J gene TRBJ1-5; a weak D match, TRBD1 (6 bases). Germline CDR1 reads SGHVS; CDR2 reads FQNEAQ. Trimming took 5 bases from V and 3 from J, leaving 29 bases between them. The length of the CDR3 is 20 residues. As DNA, the CDR3 is TGTGCCAGCAGCCATCCCGTGGACAAAGGGGAAAGGGGGAACAATCAGCCCCAGCATTTT. Its protein is CASSHPVDKGERGNNQPQHF.

The rearrangement uses TRBV5-1 and TRBJ2-7; unclear D gene. Germline-derived CDR1 and CDR2 are SGHRS and YFSETQ. V was pared by 0 bases and J by 3 bases, with 7 bases between. This CDR3 has 13 amino acids. Here the CDR3 reads CASSLEGLYEQYF. The DNA for the CDR3 is TGCGCCAGCAGCTTGGAGGGCCTCTACGAGCAGTACTTC.

The sample holds a few counts of this clonotype. The chain has TRBV30 and TRBJ1-4, with D perhaps matching TRBD1 (5 bases). Per the germline V gene, CDR1 is GTSNPN and CDR2 is SVGIG (reference sequence). This CDR3 is 13 amino acids long. V lost 4 bases and J 4 bases, leaving 10 bases between the germline ends. This CDR3 reads CAWNKGYNEKLFF. The CDR3 region has the DNA TGTGCCTGGAATAAGGGGTATAATGAAAAACTGTTTTTT.

A note on this clonotype: The junction departs from germline at one end; a sequencing error may be responsible. The chain recombines TRBV7-3 with TRBJ1-6; no definite D call. The CDR3 has 19 amino acids. Looked up from germline, CDR1 is SGHTA and CDR2 is FQGTGA. The CDR3 spells CAFSSSLTPPPAGNSPPPF. The CDR3 nucleotides read TGTGCCTTTAGCAGCAGCTTAACCCCCCCCCCGGCGGGGAATTCACCCCCCCCCTTT.

The V gene is TRBV2, the J gene TRBJ2-3; D is unresolved. Germline CDR1 and CDR2: SNHLY and FYNNEI. CDR3 length equals 14 residues. Trimming cost V 4 bases and J 2 bases, with 10 bases left between them. This CDR3 reads CASSGRVITDTQYF. The DNA for the CDR3 is TGTGCCAGCAGTGGTAGGGTGATCACAGATACGCAGTATTTT.